One sample yielded the 28 T cell receptor beta chains listed below, sequenced in a study of cytomegalovirus exposure and HLA in healthy donors. Primers for the PCR totalled 60 Vbeta and 13 Jbeta. Only in-frame clones appear in the TCRdb table, and some are missing; sequencing was by immunoSEQ multiplex PCR. The sample has more than 100,000 clones; approximately 77% are singletons. Specimen: PBMCs. These receptors were collected from a woman in her sixties or seventies in good health and CMV-seronegative.

The gene calls are TRBV7-9 and TRBJ1-3; 7 bases align to TRBD1. CDR3 length: 15 residues. CDR1 is SEHNR, CDR2 FQNEAQ, per germline (reference sequence). Unmatched junction bases numbered 5, after V lost 6 bases and J lost 0 bases. The CDR3 coding sequence is TGTGCCAGCAGTCAACAGGGGATCTCTGGAAACACCATATATTTT. Amino acids: CASSQQGISGNTIYF.

The CDR3 is CASSLIPGTGAGNEQFF. CDR3 DNA: TGTGCCAGCTCACTAATTCCTGGGACAGGGGCAGGCAATGAGCAGTTCTTC. The chain combines TRBV18 with TRBJ2-1; 10 nucleotides line up with TRBD1. The V gene end was trimmed by 4 bases and the J gene end by 6 bases; junction bases not matched to a gene: 12. This CDR3 is built from 17 residues. Looked up from germline, CDR1 is KGHSH and CDR2 is LQKENI.

CDR3 residues: CASSLVQGKTQYF. CDR3 nucleotide sequence: TGTGCCAGCAGTTTGGTGCAGGGCAAGACCCAGTACTTC. The chain uses TRBV28 and TRBJ2-5, with D possibly matching TRBD1 (5 bases). Trimming took 3 bases from V and 6 from J, leaving 11 bases between them. There are 13 residues in the CDR3. Germline lookup yields CDR1 MDHEN and CDR2 SYDVKM.

This clone occurred a few times. The J gene is TRBJ1-3, the V gene TRBV5-1, with D uncertain. Germline assignment: CDR1 SGHRS and CDR2 YFSETQ. This CDR3 is built from 18 residues. Trimming removed 0 bases at V and 0 bases at J, with 16 bases between. CDR3 nucleotide sequence: TGCGCCAGCAGCTTGGGCCCCCCCGGGGTCAACTCTGGAAACACCATATATTTT. The encoded protein is CASSLGPPGVNSGNTIYF.

This clone appeared a few times. V and J are TRBV27 and TRBJ1-4, with 10 nucleotides matching TRBD1. J gave up 6 bases and V 5 bases, and 3 bases lay outside the gene matches. Germline V gene lookup returns CDR1 MNHEY and CDR2 SMNVEV (reference sequence). The CDR3 has 14 amino acids. CDR3 residues: CASSPDRGDEKLFF. The CDR3 bases are TGTGCCAGCAGTCCGGACAGGGGGGATGAAAAACTGTTTTTT.

The chain employs TRBV27 and TRBJ1-4; 9 bases are shared with TRBD1. This CDR3 has 15 amino acids. The germline V gene has CDR1 MNHEY and CDR2 SMNVEV (reference sequence). After removal of 4 bases from V and 5 bases from J, the junction contained 5 bases not matched to a gene. CDR3 DNA: TGTGCCAGCAGTTCAGGGACAGGGTGGAATGAAAAACTGTTTTTT. It encodes CASSSGTGWNEKLFF.

This sequence joins TRBV2 and TRBJ2-3; 8 bases agree with TRBD1. The length of the CDR3 is 12 residues. Germline values: CDR1 SNHLY, CDR2 FYNNEI. V trimming: 4 bases; J trimming: 10 bases; junction bases outside the gene matches: 4. The CDR3 here is CASSGDRSAQYF. CDR3 in DNA: TGTGCCAGCAGTGGGGACAGGTCGGCGCAGTATTTT.

CDR3 nucleotides: TGTGCCAGTAGTATAGCAGGGCCCTCTCCCTACAATGAGCAGTTCTTC. Its protein is CASSIAGPSPYNEQFF. The V call is TRBV19, the J call TRBJ2-1, with D perhaps matching TRBD1 (5 bases). Trimming stripped 1 base from V and 2 bases from J, with 12 bases between. This CDR3 is built from 16 residues. Germline V gene sequence: CDR1 LNHDA, CDR2 SQIVND (reference sequence).

The V gene is TRBV28, the J gene TRBJ2-1, with 7 bases aligning to TRBD2. The length of the CDR3 is 15 residues. The germline V gene encodes CDR1 MDHEN and CDR2 SYDVKM. Unmatched junction bases numbered 11, after V lost 7 bases and J lost 5 bases. This CDR3 is CASNLRDYQDNEQFF. The CDR3 DNA reads TGTGCCAGCAATCTCCGGGACTACCAAGACAATGAGCAGTTCTTC.

Here the CDR3 reads CASSSLTENSGNTIYF. CDR3 sequence (DNA): TGTGCCAGCAGTTCCCTCACAGAGAACTCTGGAAACACCATATATTTT. The chain is built from TRBV28 and TRBJ1-3, with D unclear. Trimming removed 4 bases from V and 0 bases from J, with 13 bases in between. The CDR3 length is 16 residues. Germline V lookup: CDR1 MDHEN, CDR2 SYDVKM.

The chain couples TRBV29-1 to TRBJ2-5; TRBD1 agrees at 7 bases. The CDR3 has 14 amino acids. Germline lookup yields CDR1 SQVTM and CDR2 ANQGSEA. The V segment lost 6 bases and the J segment 5 bases; nucleotides outside the gene matches: 12. In DNA form, the CDR3 reads TGCAGCGTGGCGACAGGGCTTGGCGGGGAGACCCAGTACTTC. Protein sequence: CSVATGLGGETQYF.

This rearrangement joins TRBV4-2 to TRBJ2-5; possibly TRBD2 for D (6 bases). Trimming stripped 7 bases from V and 5 bases from J, with 20 bases between. CDR3 length: 15 residues. Germline CDR1 LGHNA, CDR2 YNFKEQ. The CDR3: CASKGTGGGRETQYF. As DNA, the CDR3 is TGTGCCAGCAAGGGGACCGGAGGAGGGCGGGAGACCCAGTACTTC.

V usage is TRBV13 and J usage is TRBJ2-7; TRBD2 might be the D (5 bases). Looked up from germline, CDR1 is PRHDT and CDR2 is FYEKMQ (reference sequence). V was shortened by 6 bases and J by 2 bases, with 14 bases between the two germline ends. This CDR3 comprises 14 residues. The CDR3, as DNA: TGTGCCAGCAGTTCAAGGGAGACCCCCTACGAGCAGTACTTC. Amino acids: CASSSRETPYEQYF.

V is TRBV5-1 and J is TRBJ1-3; D is uncertain. Germline V CDR1 and CDR2: SGHRS, YFSETQ. The V and J ends lost 4 bases and 0 bases respectively, with 11 bases between them. The CDR3 totals 15 residues. The CDR3 sequence: CASSLDKYSGNTIYF. CDR3 nucleotides: TGCGCCAGCAGCCTCGACAAATACTCTGGAAACACCATATATTTT.

The chain joins TRBV6-5 to TRBJ1-2; D perhaps matches TRBD1 (5 bases). The CDR3 has 15 residues. The V gene lost 2 bases and the J gene lost 7 bases, with 17 bases spanning the gap. CDR1 is MNHEY and CDR2 is SVGAGI in the germline V gene. Written as DNA, the CDR3 is TGTGCCAGCAGTTACATTGCGGGGGTCGTCTCTGGCTACACCTTC. Translation gives CASSYIAGVVSGYTF.

The rearrangement joins TRBV28 to TRBJ1-5; perhaps TRBD1 as D (5 bases). The CDR3 has 13 amino acids. Germline-derived CDR1 and CDR2 are MDHEN and SYDVKM. Trimming shortened V by 10 bases and J by 3 bases, and 13 bases separated the two germline ends. The CDR3 nucleotides are TGTGCCACCGCGGGGCAGGCCAATCAGCCCCAGCATTTT. Translated: CATAGQANQPQHF.

The chain links TRBV7-9 to TRBJ2-7; TRBD2 aligns across 11 bases. J was trimmed by 1 base and V by 4 bases; bases with no gene match: 6. In germline, CDR1 is SEHNR, CDR2 FQNEAQ (reference sequence). This CDR3 is built from 16 residues. Here the CDR3 DNA reads TGTGCCAGCAGCTCAGGGGGGACTAGCGGTTCCTACGAGCAGTACTTC. The encoded protein is CASSSGGTSGSYEQYF. Combining the CDR3 with reference TRBV7-9 and TRBJ2-7 gives the whole variable domain DTGVSQNPRHKITKRGQNVTFRCDPISEHNRLYWYRQTLGQGPEFLTYFQNEAQLEKSRLLSDRFSAERPKGSFSTLEIQRTEQGDSAMYLCASSSGGTSGSYEQYFGPGTRLTVT.

In DNA, the CDR3 is TGTGCCAGCAGCTTAGGGAGGAATGAGCAGTTCTTC. Translating it yields CASSLGRNEQFF. The chain combines TRBV13 with TRBJ2-1; D not certain. Germline V gene lookup returns CDR1 PRHDT and CDR2 FYEKMQ (reference sequence). The V and J ends lost 0 bases and 7 bases respectively, with 4 bases between them. This CDR3 region has 12 residues. The full variable domain, rest sourced from reference TRBV13 and TRBJ2-1, is AAGVIQSPRHLIKEKRETATLKCYPIPRHDTVYWYQQGPGQDPQFLISFYEKMQSDKGSIPDRFSAQQFSDYHSELNMSSLELGDSALYFCASSLGRNEQFFGPGTRLTVL.

The rearrangement links TRBV9 to TRBJ1-2; D gene ambiguous. The CDR3 is 11 amino acids. With 0 bases removed from V and 8 bases from J, the gap between germline ends came to 5 bases. CDR1 and CDR2 from the germline V gene are SGDLS and YYNGEE. The CDR3 bases are TGTGCCAGCAGCGTAGGAGGAGGCTACACCTTC. Its translation is CASSVGGGYTF.

This clone has ten or more counts. This rearrangement joins TRBV5-1 to TRBJ1-1, with D tentatively TRBD1 (5 bases). The V end was cut by 4 bases, the J end by 1 base, with 8 bases between. CDR1 and CDR2 (germline): SGHRS, YFSETQ. The CDR3 spans 13 residues. CDR3 amino acids: CASSAGQNTEAFF. The CDR3, as DNA: TGCGCCAGCAGCGCTGGACAGAACACTGAAGCTTTCTTT.

The chain couples TRBV28 to TRBJ1-1; possible D gene TRBD1, 5 bases. Deletions cut 2 bases from V and 10 bases from J, with 20 bases between. The CDR3 loop spans 15 amino acids. Germline V gene data show CDR1 as MDHEN and CDR2 as SYDVKM. The CDR3 loop is CASSLRQFARGGAFF. CDR3 in DNA: TGTGCCAGCAGTTTAAGACAGTTTGCCCGCGGCGGAGCTTTCTTT.

The V gene is TRBV5-1, the J gene TRBJ1-1; possible D gene TRBD1, 5 bases. Per the germline V gene, CDR1 is SGHRS and CDR2 is YFSETQ. The CDR3 runs 15 residues. Deletions cut 0 bases from V and 5 bases from J, with 14 bases between. In DNA form, the CDR3 reads TGCGCCAGCAGCTTGGGTTTGGGGGGGACGACTGAAGCTTTCTTT. This encodes CASSLGLGGTTEAFF.

The chain has TRBV6-1 and TRBJ2-2; possibly TRBD1 for D (6 bases). V lost 4 bases and J 5 bases, leaving 14 bases between the germline ends. Per the germline V gene, CDR1 is MNHNS and CDR2 is SASEGT. The CDR3 has 15 residues. The CDR3 coding sequence is TGTGCCAGCAGTGGTCCGGCAGGGGCGACCGGGGAGCTGTTTTTT. It specifies CASSGPAGATGELFF.

The J gene is TRBJ2-3, the V gene TRBV28; 8 bases line up with TRBD1. The CDR3 spans 15 residues. CDR1 is MDHEN, CDR2 SYDVKM, per germline. V gave up 6 bases and J gave up 2 bases; unmatched junction bases: 7. The CDR3 DNA sequence: TGTGCCAGCAGGCGCTCGGGACAGGCCACAGATACGCAGTATTTT. This encodes CASRRSGQATDTQYF.

This clone was found a few times. CDR3 residues: CASRARPGQRLQPSGNQPQHF. In DNA form, the CDR3 reads TGTGCCAGCAGGGCGAGACCGGGACAGAGACTCCAACCCTCCGGCAATCAGCCCCAGCATTTT. The chain joins TRBV28 to TRBJ1-5; TRBD1 matches 7 bases. V trimming: 6 bases; J trimming: 2 bases; junction bases outside the gene matches: 25. Germline-derived CDR1 and CDR2 are MDHEN and SYDVKM. The CDR3 loop spans 21 amino acids.

The V and J genes are TRBV6-5 and TRBJ1-1; 7 bases are shared with TRBD1. The CDR3 runs 14 residues. With 0 bases clipped from V and 7 bases from J, the junction kept 5 bases outside the gene matches. Germline V gene sequence: CDR1 MNHEY, CDR2 SVGAGI. The CDR3 sequence is CASSYSDRVLEAFF. DNA of the CDR3: TGTGCCAGCAGTTACTCCGACAGGGTCCTTGAAGCTTTCTTT.

This chain links TRBV5-6 with TRBJ1-1; D call uncertain. The CDR3 has 12 residues. V shed 4 bases and J shed 7 bases, with 11 bases lying between them. Looked up from germline, CDR1 is SGHDT and CDR2 is YYEEEE. The CDR3 region is CASSGPSVEAFF. The CDR3 nucleotides read TGTGCCAGCAGCGGCCCGTCAGTTGAAGCTTTCTTT.

V is TRBV28 and J is TRBJ2-7, with TRBD2 as a possible D gene (6 bases). Trimming removed 3 bases at V and 7 bases at J, with 10 bases between. Germline V gene data show CDR1 as MDHEN and CDR2 as SYDVKM. This CDR3 spans 12 amino acids. The CDR3 spells CASSLGGREQYF. CDR3 bases: TGTGCCAGCAGTTTGGGGGGTCGTGAGCAGTACTTC.